The 29 T cell receptor beta chains listed next were all sequenced from one sample in a study of neurological immune-mediated disorders. In TCRdb, the 5' RACE reads were re-called with MiXCR into one record per CDR3 protein. The sample records under 80,000 distinct CDR3 sequences, 4% to 6% being singletons. The sequencing input was PBMCs. The source of these receptors is a woman aged 30 to 39 with multiple sclerosis.

The table lists this clonotype with a few counts. A much larger clone differs from this one at a single base, so this may be a read error. The chain has TRBV20-1 and TRBJ1-6; 10 positions match TRBD1. This CDR3 has 16 residues. Germline-derived CDR1 and CDR2 are DFQATT and SNEGSKA (reference sequence). CDR3 DNA sequence: TGCAGTGCTAGAACCTCCGGGACAGGGGAAAATTCACCCCTCAACTTT. Residues: CSARTSGTGENSPLNF.

The rearrangement links TRBV7-6 to TRBJ1-4, with 7 positions matching TRBD1. The CDR3 contains 14 residues. Germline V gives CDR1 SGHVS, CDR2 FNYEAQ. The V and J ends lost 5 bases and 8 bases, in that order; junction bases with no gene match: 8. CDR3 DNA sequence: TGTGCCAGCAGCCAGGGGGGGAGCGGCGAAAAACTGTTTTTT. As protein: CASSQGGSGEKLFF.

This clonotype came up many times. This chain uses TRBV7-6 with TRBJ2-1; possibly TRBD1 or TRBD2 for D (5 bases each). Trimming cost V 3 bases and J 3 bases, with 15 bases left between them. The CDR3 has 16 amino acids. The germline V gene has CDR1 SGHVS and CDR2 FNYEAQ. The CDR3 DNA reads TGTGCCAGCAGCTTCCTATCCGGGACGGACTACAATGAGCAGTTCTTC. It specifies CASSFLSGTDYNEQFF.

This clonotype was seen many times. The rearrangement uses TRBV9 and TRBJ2-7, with D perhaps being TRBD1 or TRBD2 (7 bases each). The CDR3 contains 14 residues. Germline CDR1 reads SGDLS; CDR2 reads YYNGEE. V lost 6 bases to trimming and J lost 1 base, with 14 bases between them. CDR3 residues: CASNSGGASYEQYF. In nucleotides, the CDR3 is TGTGCCAGCAACTCAGGGGGGGCGTCCTACGAGCAGTACTTC.

This clonotype was found many times. The CDR3 DNA reads as TGTGCCAGCAGTTTTCAACCGAACACTGAAGCTTTCTTT. Translation gives CASSFQPNTEAFF. J is TRBJ1-1 and V is TRBV12-3 or TRBV12-4; no firm D call. CDR3 length equals 13 residues. V lost 3 bases, J lost 1 base, and 6 bases lay in between.

The genes are TRBV3-1 and TRBJ2-2; D is perhaps TRBD1 or TRBD2 (5 bases each). Trimming took off 0 bases at V and 3 bases at J, with 14 bases between the two ends. This CDR3 spans 17 amino acids. The germline V gene has CDR1 LGHDT and CDR2 YNNKEL (reference sequence). CDR3 region: CASSQEYRQGDTGELFF. The CDR3 DNA reads TGTGCCAGCAGCCAAGAATACCGGCAGGGAGACACCGGGGAGCTGTTTTTT.

This clonotype came up many times. This chain joins TRBV10-2 and TRBJ1-1; a possible D gene is TRBD1 (5 bases). The CDR3 consists of 13 residues. Per germline, CDR1 WSHSY and CDR2 SAAADI. Trimming cost V 2 bases and J 7 bases, with 11 bases left between them. CDR3 amino acids: CASSEGASIEAFF. The CDR3 DNA is TGCGCCAGCAGTGAGGGGGCGTCGATTGAAGCTTTCTTT.

This clonotype was seen many times. The chain has TRBV20-1 and TRBJ1-5, with D hard to call. There are 14 residues in the CDR3. Germline loops: CDR1 DFQATT, CDR2 SNEGSKA (reference sequence). V was clipped by 3 bases and J by 0 bases, with 9 bases between them. The CDR3: CSASVRNSNQPQHF. The CDR3 nucleotides read TGCAGTGCTAGTGTCAGGAATAGCAATCAGCCCCAGCATTTT.

This clonotype was detected many times. This sequence joins TRBV5-1 and TRBJ1-1; 7 bases fit TRBD1. The germline V gene has CDR1 SGHRS and CDR2 YFSETQ. Trimming took 4 bases from V and 3 from J; bases not matched to a gene: 12. This CDR3 spans 16 amino acids. CDR3 nucleotides: TGCGCCAGCAGCCCCGAGACAGGGAAGTATTACACTGAAGCTTTCTTT. Its translation is CASSPETGKYYTEAFF.

Ten or more counts support this clonotype. The V and J genes are TRBV10-3 and TRBJ2-2; 10 bases are shared with TRBD1. This CDR3 region has 17 residues. Germline trimming cut 5 bases from V and 2 bases from J; bases unmatched to any gene: 8. Germline CDR1 and CDR2: ENHRY and SYGVKD. CDR3 bases: TGTGCCATCAGTCCCGGGACAGGGGCCTTTAACACCGGGGAGCTGTTTTTT. It encodes CAISPGTGAFNTGELFF.

The rearrangement links TRBV6-2 or TRBV6-3 to TRBJ2-5; 9 bases are a match to TRBD1. V trimming: 6 bases; J trimming: 3 bases; junction bases outside the gene matches: 8. The length of the CDR3 is 15 residues. From germline, CDR1 is MNHEY and CDR2 SVGEGT. The CDR3 here is CASSAPGQGKETQYF. In nucleotides, the CDR3 is TGTGCCAGCAGCGCCCCCGGACAGGGGAAAGAGACCCAGTACTTC.

This clonotype came up many times. CDR3 residues: CSTTGALAKNIQYF. The CDR3 bases are TGCAGTACGACAGGGGCCTTGGCCAAAAACATTCAGTACTTC. The chain uses TRBV20-1 and TRBJ2-4, with 8 bases lining up with TRBD1. The CDR3 is 14 residues long. Germline CDR1 reads DFQATT; CDR2 reads SNEGSKA (reference sequence). V lost 8 bases and J lost 1; bases outside the gene matches: 7.

Many counts were recorded for this clonotype. The chain couples TRBV4-1 to TRBJ2-3, with D possibly TRBD2 on 6 matching bases. The V end was cut by 4 bases, the J end by 0 bases, with 17 bases between. The CDR3 loop spans 17 amino acids. Germline CDR1 reads MGHRA; CDR2 reads YSYEKL. This chain's CDR3 is CASSRAGLVRSTDTQYF. CDR3 coding DNA: TGCGCCAGCAGCCGGGCGGGACTGGTTAGAAGCACAGATACGCAGTATTTT.

This clonotype was seen at least ten times. The chain links TRBV21-1 to TRBJ2-7; no check of the table's D call, TRBD1, against the DNA was made. TRBV21-1 is a recognized pseudogene. CDR3 length: 16 amino acids. The CDR3 sequence: CASNLPGPRGVYEQYF. DNA of the CDR3: TGTGCCAGCAACCTTCCTGGCCCCCGTGGGGTTTACGAGCAGTACTTC.

This chain uses TRBV6-2 or TRBV6-3 with TRBJ2-5; D may be TRBD1 or TRBD2 (5 bases each). The ends were cut back, 8 bases at V and 7 bases at J, with 17 bases in the middle. CDR1 MNHEY and CDR2 SVGEGT come from the germline V gene. This CDR3 region has 13 residues. The CDR3 protein is CASHWDQAGTQYF. CDR3 bases: TGTGCCAGCCACTGGGACCAGGCGGGGACCCAGTACTTC.

This clonotype was recorded at least ten times. The chain couples TRBV20-1 to TRBJ1-5; tentatively, D is TRBD1 (6 bases). This CDR3 comprises 14 residues. V was trimmed by 8 bases and J by 1 base, leaving 15 bases between them. Germline CDR1 and CDR2: DFQATT and SNEGSKA (reference sequence). The CDR3 DNA follows: TGCAGTTTCGAACAGGGATTGAGCAATCAGCCCCAGCATTTT. Protein: CSFEQGLSNQPQHF.

Many counts were recorded for this clonotype. This chain links TRBV24-1 with TRBJ2-2, with no clear D. The CDR3 is 11 residues long. Trimming left V 6 bases short and J 7 bases short, with 5 bases between. Germline loops: CDR1 KGHDR, CDR2 SFDVKD. This chain's CDR3 is CATSNNGELFF. The CDR3 nucleotides are TGTGCCACCAGTAATAACGGGGAGCTGTTTTTT.

This clonotype appeared many times. The chain carries TRBV9 and TRBJ2-3; a weak D match, TRBD1 (6 bases). CDR1 SGDLS and CDR2 YYNGEE come from the germline V gene. V shed 3 bases and J shed 0 bases, with 8 bases lying between them. The CDR3 contains 14 residues. CDR3 loop: CASSGTVSTDTQYF. The CDR3 nucleotides read TGTGCCAGCAGCGGGACAGTAAGCACAGATACGCAGTATTTT.

This rearrangement joins TRBV20-1 to TRBJ1-1; a weak D match, TRBD1 (6 bases). The CDR3 has 14 amino acids. V shed 5 bases and J shed 1 base, with 14 bases lying between them. Germline loops: CDR1 DFQATT, CDR2 SNEGSKA (reference sequence). CDR3 residues: CSAFPQGPNTEAFF. The DNA for the CDR3 is TGCAGTGCTTTTCCACAGGGACCGAACACTGAAGCTTTCTTT.

This clonotype has just a few counts. This sequence joins TRBV5-6 and TRBJ1-1, with 7 bases identical to TRBD1. The germline CDR1 and CDR2 sequences are SGHDT and YYEEEE. V shed 2 bases and J 2 bases; nucleotides not matched to a gene: 3. This CDR3 has 14 amino acids. CDR3 sequence: CASSFGTANTEAFF. The CDR3 DNA follows: TGTGCCAGCAGCTTTGGGACAGCTAACACTGAAGCTTTCTTT. The full variable domain, its missing parts supplied by reference TRBV5-6 and TRBJ1-1, is DAGVTQSPTHLIKTRGQQVTLRCSPKSGHDTVSWYQQALGQGPQFIFQYYEEEERQRGNFPDRFSGHQFPNYSSELNVNALLLGDSALYLCASSFGTANTEAFFGQGTRLTVV.

This clonotype was seen many times. V and J are TRBV20-1 and TRBJ1-6; D uncertain. The germline V gene encodes CDR1 DFQATT and CDR2 SNEGSKA (reference sequence). V was trimmed by 1 base and J by 6 bases, leaving 4 bases between them. The CDR3 has 12 amino acids. CDR3 residues: CSARGPNSPLHF. As DNA, the CDR3 is TGCAGTGCTAGAGGGCCTAATTCACCCCTCCACTTT.

This rearrangement joins TRBV29-1 to TRBJ2-7; no clear D. V was shortened by 4 bases and J by 0 bases, with 16 bases between the two germline ends. CDR3 size: 15 residues. Germline-derived CDR1 and CDR2 are SQVTM and ANQGSEA. CDR3 sequence: CSVGLGHRSSYEQYF. CDR3 sequence (DNA): TGCAGCGTTGGCCTCGGGCATAGGAGCTCCTACGAGCAGTACTTC.

This clonotype was seen many times. The CDR3 DNA follows: TGTGCCAGCAGCTCCACAGGGGGAGTGACTGAAGCTTTCTTT. This sequence encodes CASSSTGGVTEAFF. V and J are TRBV7-9 and TRBJ1-1; TRBD1 matches 8 bases. Trimming removed 4 bases from V and 5 bases from J; junction bases left unmatched: 6. This CDR3 region has 14 residues. CDR1 and CDR2 from the germline V gene are SEHNR and FQNEAQ (reference sequence).

In its sample, this clonotype was seen a few times. With a much larger clone just one base away, this may be a read error. CDR3 sequence: CSAYGQGAWEHYF. Written as DNA, the CDR3 is TGCAGTGCTTACGGACAGGGGGCGTGGGAGCATTACTTC. The chain employs TRBV20-1 and TRBJ2-7; 11 bases match TRBD1. Germline CDR1 DFQATT, CDR2 SNEGSKA (reference sequence). CDR3 length equals 13 residues.

This clonotype was seen at least ten times. The V gene is TRBV25-1, the J gene TRBJ2-3, with 8 bases fitting TRBD2. The CDR3 sequence is 14 residues long. CDR1 MGHDK and CDR2 SYGVNS come from the germline V gene. The J segment lost 3 bases and the V segment lost 3 bases, leaving 2 bases of the junction unmatched. CDR3 sequence reads: CASSDSGGTDTQYF. As DNA, the CDR3 is TGTGCCAGCAGTGACAGCGGGGGAACAGATACGCAGTATTTT.

This clonotype was detected many times. The CDR3 DNA reads as TGCAGTGCTGGCCGGGGGGCGCCGAGGGAGCAGTACTTC. It yields the protein CSAGRGAPREQYF. The V and J genes are TRBV20-1 and TRBJ2-7; maybe TRBD2 (7 bases). Trimming took off 5 bases at V and 7 bases at J, with 18 bases between the two ends. The germline gives CDR1 DFQATT, CDR2 SNEGSKA (reference sequence). This CDR3 contains 13 residues.

This clonotype was counted many times. The chain employs TRBV5-1 and TRBJ2-7, with D perhaps being TRBD1 or TRBD2 (5 bases each). CDR1 SGHRS and CDR2 YFSETQ come from the germline V gene. The germline V and J ends were trimmed by 2 bases and 5 bases, with 20 bases remaining between them. This CDR3 contains 16 residues. The CDR3 loop is CASSLRLAGTEDEQYF. Written as DNA, the CDR3 is TGCGCCAGCAGCTTACGCCTAGCCGGGACCGAGGACGAGCAGTACTTC. Combining the CDR3 with reference TRBV5-1 and TRBJ2-7 gives the whole variable domain KAGVTQTPRYLIKTRGQQVTLSCSPISGHRSVSWYQQTPGQGLQFLFEYFSETQRNKGNFPGRFSGRQFSNSRSEMNVSTLELGDSALYLCASSLRLAGTEDEQYFGPGTRLTVT.

The V gene is TRBV10-3, the J gene TRBJ2-5; weak D call: TRBD2 (7 bases). The CDR3 runs to 13 residues. Trimming removed 8 bases from V and 4 bases from J, with 14 bases in between. Germline CDR1 is ENHRY and CDR2 is SYGVKD. In nucleotides, the CDR3 is TGTGCCATCGCCCGGGGGGCGGGAGAGACCCAGTACTTC. Residues: CAIARGAGETQYF.

This clonotype was observed many times. The genes are TRBV12-3 or TRBV12-4 and TRBJ1-4, with a weak D call TRBD1 (5 bases). This CDR3 has 12 residues. Between the trimmed V and J ends, which lost 6 bases and 11 bases, there was a span of 13 bases. This CDR3 reads CASRDGGGKLFF. The CDR3, as DNA: TGTGCCAGCAGGGATGGGGGGGGGAAACTGTTTTTT.